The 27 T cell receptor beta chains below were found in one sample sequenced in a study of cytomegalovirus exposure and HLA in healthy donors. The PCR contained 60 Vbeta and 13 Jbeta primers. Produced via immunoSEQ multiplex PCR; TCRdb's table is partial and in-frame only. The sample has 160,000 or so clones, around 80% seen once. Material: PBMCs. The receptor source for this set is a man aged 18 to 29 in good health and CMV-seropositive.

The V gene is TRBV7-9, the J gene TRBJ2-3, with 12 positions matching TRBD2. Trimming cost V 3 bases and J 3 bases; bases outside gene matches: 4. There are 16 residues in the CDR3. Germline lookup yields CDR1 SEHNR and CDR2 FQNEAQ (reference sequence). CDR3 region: CASSFPSGGGTDTQYF. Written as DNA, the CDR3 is TGTGCCAGCAGCTTCCCTAGCGGGGGGGGAACAGATACGCAGTATTTT.

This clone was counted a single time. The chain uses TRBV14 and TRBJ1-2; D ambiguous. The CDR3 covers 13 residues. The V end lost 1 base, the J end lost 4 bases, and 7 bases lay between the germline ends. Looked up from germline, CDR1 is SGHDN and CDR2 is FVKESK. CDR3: CASSQVYGYGYTF. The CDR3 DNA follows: TGTGCCAGCAGCCAAGTTTACGGCTATGGCTACACCTTC.

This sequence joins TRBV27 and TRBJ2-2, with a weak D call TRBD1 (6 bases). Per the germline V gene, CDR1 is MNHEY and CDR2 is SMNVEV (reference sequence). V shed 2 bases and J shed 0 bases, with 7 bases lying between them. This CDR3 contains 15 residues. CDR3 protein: CASSLNRANTGELFF. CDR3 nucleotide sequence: TGTGCCAGCAGTTTAAACAGGGCGAACACCGGGGAGCTGTTTTTT.

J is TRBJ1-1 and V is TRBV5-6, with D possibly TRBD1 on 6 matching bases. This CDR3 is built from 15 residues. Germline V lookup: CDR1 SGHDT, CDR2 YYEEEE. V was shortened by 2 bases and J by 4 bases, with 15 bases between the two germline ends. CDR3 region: CASSFGGPFRTEAFF. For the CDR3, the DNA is TGTGCCAGCAGCTTCGGGGGGCCCTTTCGCACTGAAGCTTTCTTT.

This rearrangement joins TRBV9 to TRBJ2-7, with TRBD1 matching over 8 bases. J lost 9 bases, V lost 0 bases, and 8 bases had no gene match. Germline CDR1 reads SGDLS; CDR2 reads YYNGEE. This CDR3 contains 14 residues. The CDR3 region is CASSVEETGAGQYF. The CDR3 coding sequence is TGTGCCAGCAGCGTAGAGGAGACAGGGGCTGGGCAGTACTTC.

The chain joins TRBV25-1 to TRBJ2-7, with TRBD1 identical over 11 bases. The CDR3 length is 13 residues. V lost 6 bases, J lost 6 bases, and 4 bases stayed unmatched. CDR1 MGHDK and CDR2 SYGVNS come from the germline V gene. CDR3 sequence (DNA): TGTGCCAGCAGGGACAGGGGGCCTGGCGAGCAGTACTTC. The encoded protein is CASRDRGPGEQYF.

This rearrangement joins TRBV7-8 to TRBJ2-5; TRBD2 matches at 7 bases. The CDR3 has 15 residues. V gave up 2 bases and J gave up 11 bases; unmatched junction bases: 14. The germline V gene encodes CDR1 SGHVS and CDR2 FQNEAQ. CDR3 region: CASSLRSGRSWEQYF. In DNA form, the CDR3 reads TGTGCCAGCAGCTTAAGATCCGGGAGGTCTTGGGAGCAGTACTTC. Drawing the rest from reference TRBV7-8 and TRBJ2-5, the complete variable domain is GAGVSQSPRYKVAKRGQDVALRCDPISGHVSLFWYQQALGQGPEFLTYFQNEAQLDKSGLPSDRFFAERPEGSVSTLKIQRTQQEDSAVYLCASSLRSGRSWEQYFGPGTRLLVL.

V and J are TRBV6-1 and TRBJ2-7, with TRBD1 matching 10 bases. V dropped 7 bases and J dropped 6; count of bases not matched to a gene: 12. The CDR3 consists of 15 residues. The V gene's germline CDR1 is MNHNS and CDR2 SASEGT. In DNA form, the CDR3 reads TGTGCCAGCACTCTTGGGACAGGGGTATCAGGCGAGCAGTACTTC. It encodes CASTLGTGVSGEQYF.

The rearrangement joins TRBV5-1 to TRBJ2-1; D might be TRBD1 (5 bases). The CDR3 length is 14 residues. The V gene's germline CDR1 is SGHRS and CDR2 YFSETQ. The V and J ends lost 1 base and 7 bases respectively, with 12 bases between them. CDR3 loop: CASSLIRVGNEQFF. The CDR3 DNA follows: TGCGCCAGCAGCTTGATCAGGGTCGGAAATGAGCAGTTCTTC.

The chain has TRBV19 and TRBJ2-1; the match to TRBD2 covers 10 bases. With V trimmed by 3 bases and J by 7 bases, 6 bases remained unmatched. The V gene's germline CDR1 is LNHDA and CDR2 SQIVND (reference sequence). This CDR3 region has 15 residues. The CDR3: CASSIDPAGGNEQFF. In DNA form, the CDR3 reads TGTGCCAGTAGTATCGACCCAGCGGGGGGGAATGAGCAGTTCTTC.

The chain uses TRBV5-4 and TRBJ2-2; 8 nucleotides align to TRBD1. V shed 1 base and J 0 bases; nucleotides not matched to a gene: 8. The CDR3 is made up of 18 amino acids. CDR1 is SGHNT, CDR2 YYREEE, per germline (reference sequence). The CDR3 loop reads CASSLPRTGSTNTGELFF. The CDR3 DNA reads TGTGCCAGCAGCTTGCCCCGGACAGGGTCTACGAACACCGGGGAGCTGTTTTTT.

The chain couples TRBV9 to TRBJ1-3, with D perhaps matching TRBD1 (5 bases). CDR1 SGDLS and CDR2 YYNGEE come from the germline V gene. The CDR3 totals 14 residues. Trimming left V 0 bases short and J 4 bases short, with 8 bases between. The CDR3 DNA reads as TGTGCCAGCAGCGTAGCGGGGGGAGGAAACACCATATATTTT. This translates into CASSVAGGGNTIYF. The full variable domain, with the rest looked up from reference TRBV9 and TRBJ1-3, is DSGVTQTPKHLITATGQRVTLRCSPRSGDLSVYWYQQSLDQGLQFLIQYYNGEERAKGNILERFSAQQFPDLHSELNLSSLELGDSALYFCASSVAGGGNTIYFGEGSWLTVV.

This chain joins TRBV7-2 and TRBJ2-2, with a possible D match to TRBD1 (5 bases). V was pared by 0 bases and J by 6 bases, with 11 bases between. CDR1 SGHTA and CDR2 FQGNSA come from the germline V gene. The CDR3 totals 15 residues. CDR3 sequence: CASSLAGARAGELFF. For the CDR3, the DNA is TGTGCCAGCAGCTTAGCAGGGGCCCGGGCCGGGGAGCTGTTTTTT.

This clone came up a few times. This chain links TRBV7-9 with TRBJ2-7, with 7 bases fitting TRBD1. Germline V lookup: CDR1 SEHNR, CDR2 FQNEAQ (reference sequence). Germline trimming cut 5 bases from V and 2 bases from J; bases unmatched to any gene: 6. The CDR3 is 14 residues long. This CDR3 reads CASSLQGSTYEQYF. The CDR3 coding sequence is TGTGCCAGCAGCCTACAGGGGTCGACCTACGAGCAGTACTTC.

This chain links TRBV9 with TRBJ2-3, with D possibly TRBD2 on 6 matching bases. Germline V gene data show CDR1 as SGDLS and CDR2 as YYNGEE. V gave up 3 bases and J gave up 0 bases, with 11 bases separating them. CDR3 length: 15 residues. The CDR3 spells CASSADGTSTDTQYF. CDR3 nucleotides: TGTGCCAGCAGCGCAGACGGGACTAGCACAGATACGCAGTATTTT. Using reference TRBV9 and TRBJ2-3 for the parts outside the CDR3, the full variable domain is DSGVTQTPKHLITATGQRVTLRCSPRSGDLSVYWYQQSLDQGLQFLIQYYNGEERAKGNILERFSAQQFPDLHSELNLSSLELGDSALYFCASSADGTSTDTQYFGPGTRLTVL.

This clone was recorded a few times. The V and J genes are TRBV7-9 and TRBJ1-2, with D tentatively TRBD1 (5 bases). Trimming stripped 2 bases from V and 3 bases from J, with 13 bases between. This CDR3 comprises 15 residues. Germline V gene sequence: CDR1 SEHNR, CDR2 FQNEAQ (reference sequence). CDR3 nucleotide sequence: TGTGCCAGCAGCTTAACTGGGTGGGGGGACTATGGCTACACCTTC. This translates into CASSLTGWGDYGYTF. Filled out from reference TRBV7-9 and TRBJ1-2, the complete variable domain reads DTGVSQNPRHKITKRGQNVTFRCDPISEHNRLYWYRQTLGQGPEFLTYFQNEAQLEKSRLLSDRFSAERPKGSFSTLEIQRTEQGDSAMYLCASSLTGWGDYGYTFGSGTRLTVV.

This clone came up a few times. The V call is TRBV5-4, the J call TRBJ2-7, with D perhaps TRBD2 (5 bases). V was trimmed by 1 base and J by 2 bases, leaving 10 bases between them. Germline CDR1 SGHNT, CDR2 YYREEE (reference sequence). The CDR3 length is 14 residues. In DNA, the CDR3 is TGTGCCAGCAGCTTGATGGACTTAACCTACGAGCAGTACTTC. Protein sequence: CASSLMDLTYEQYF.

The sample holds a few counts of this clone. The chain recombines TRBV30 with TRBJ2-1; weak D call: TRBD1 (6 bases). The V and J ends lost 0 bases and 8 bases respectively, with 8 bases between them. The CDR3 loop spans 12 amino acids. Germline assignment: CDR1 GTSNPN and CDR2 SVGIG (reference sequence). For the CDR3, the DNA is TGTGCCTGGAGTGTACCAGGGGATGAGCAGTTCTTC. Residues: CAWSVPGDEQFF.

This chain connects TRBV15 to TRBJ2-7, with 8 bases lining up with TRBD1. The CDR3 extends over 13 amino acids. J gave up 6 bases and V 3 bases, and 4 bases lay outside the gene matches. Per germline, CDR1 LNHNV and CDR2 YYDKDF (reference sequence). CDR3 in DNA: TGTGCCACCAGCAGGGACACAGGGGGCGAGCAGTACTTC. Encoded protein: CATSRDTGGEQYF. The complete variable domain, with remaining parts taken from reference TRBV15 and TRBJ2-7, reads DAMVIQNPRYQVTQFGKPVTLSCSQTLNHNVMYWYQQKSSQAPKLLFHYYDKDFNNEADTPDNFQSRRPNTSFCFLDIRSPGLGDTAMYLCATSRDTGGEQYFGPGTRLTVT.

The CDR3 DNA reads TGTGCCTGGTCGCAGGGTGTAGCTGGAAACACCATATATTTT. Amino acid sequence: CAWSQGVAGNTIYF. This chain links TRBV30 with TRBJ1-3; possibly TRBD1 for D (5 bases). The CDR3 runs 14 residues. Deletions cut 5 bases from V and 2 bases from J, with 13 bases between. Germline values: CDR1 GTSNPN, CDR2 SVGIG (reference sequence). The full variable domain, its missing parts supplied by reference TRBV30 and TRBJ1-3, is SQTIHQWPATLVQPVGSPLSLECTVEGTSNPNLYWYRQAAGRGLQLLFYSVGIGQISSEVPQNLSASRPQDRQFILSSKKLLLSDSGFYLCAWSQGVAGNTIYFGEGSWLTVV.

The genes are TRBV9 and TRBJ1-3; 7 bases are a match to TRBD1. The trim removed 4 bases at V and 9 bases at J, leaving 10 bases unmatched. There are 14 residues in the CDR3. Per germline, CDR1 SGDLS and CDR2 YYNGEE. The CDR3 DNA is TGTGCCAGCAGCACCCGACAGGGTGGTCCCACCATATATTTT. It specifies CASSTRQGGPTIYF.

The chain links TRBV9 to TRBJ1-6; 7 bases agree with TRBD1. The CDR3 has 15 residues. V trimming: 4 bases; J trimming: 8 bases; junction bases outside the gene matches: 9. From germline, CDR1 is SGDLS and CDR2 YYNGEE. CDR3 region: CASSPNRGLDSPLHF. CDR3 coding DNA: TGTGCCAGCAGCCCTAACAGGGGTTTGGATTCACCCCTCCACTTT.

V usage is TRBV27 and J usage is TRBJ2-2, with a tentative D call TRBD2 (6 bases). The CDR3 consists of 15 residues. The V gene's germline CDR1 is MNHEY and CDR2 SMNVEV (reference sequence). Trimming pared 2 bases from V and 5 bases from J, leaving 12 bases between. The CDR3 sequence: CASSLVAGRTGELFF. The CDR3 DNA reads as TGTGCCAGCAGTTTAGTGGCAGGGAGGACCGGGGAGCTGTTTTTT.

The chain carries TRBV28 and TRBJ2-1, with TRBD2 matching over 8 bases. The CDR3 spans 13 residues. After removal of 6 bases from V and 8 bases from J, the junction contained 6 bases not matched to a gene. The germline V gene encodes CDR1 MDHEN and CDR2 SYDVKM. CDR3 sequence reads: CASSPGGVDEQFF. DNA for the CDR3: TGTGCCAGCAGCCCGGGAGGGGTCGATGAGCAGTTCTTC.

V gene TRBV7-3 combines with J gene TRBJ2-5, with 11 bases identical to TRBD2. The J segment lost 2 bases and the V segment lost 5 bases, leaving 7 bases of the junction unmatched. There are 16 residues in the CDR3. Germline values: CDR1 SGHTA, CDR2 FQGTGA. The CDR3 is CASSPDGTSGQETQYF. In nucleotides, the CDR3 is TGTGCCAGCAGCCCTGATGGGACTAGCGGACAAGAGACCCAGTACTTC.

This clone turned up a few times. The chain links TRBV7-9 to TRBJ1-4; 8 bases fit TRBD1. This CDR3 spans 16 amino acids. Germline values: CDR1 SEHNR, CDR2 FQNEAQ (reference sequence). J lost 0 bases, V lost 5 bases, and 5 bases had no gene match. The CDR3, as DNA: TGTGCCAGCAGCCCGGGACAGGTTGCAACTAATGAAAAACTGTTTTTT. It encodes CASSPGQVATNEKLFF.

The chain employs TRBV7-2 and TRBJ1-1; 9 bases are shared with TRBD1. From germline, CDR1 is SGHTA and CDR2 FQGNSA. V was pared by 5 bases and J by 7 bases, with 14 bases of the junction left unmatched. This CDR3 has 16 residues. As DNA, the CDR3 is TGTGCCAGCAGCACACACACGAGGACAGGGGCCGTTGAAGCTTTCTTT. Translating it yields CASSTHTRTGAVEAFF. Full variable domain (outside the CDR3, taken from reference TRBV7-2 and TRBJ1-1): GAGVSQSPSNKVTEKGKDVELRCDPISGHTALYWYRQSLGQGLEFLIYFQGNSAPDKSGLPSDRFSAERTGGSVSTLTIQRTQQEDSAVYLCASSTHTRTGAVEAFFGQGTRLTVV.